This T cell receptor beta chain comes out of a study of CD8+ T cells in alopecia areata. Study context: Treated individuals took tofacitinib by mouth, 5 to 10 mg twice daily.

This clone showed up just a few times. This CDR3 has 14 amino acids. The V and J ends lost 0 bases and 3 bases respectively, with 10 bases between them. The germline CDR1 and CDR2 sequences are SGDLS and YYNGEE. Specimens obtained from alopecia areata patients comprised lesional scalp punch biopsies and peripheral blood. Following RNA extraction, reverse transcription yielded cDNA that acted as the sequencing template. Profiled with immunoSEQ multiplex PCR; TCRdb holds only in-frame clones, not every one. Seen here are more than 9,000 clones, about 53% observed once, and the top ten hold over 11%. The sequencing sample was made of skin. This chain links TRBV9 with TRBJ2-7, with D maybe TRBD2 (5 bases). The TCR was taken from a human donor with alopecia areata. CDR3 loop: CASSVGTSLYEQYF. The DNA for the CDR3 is TGTGCCAGCAGCGTAGGTACTAGTCTCTACGAGCAGTACTTC.